Each of the 25 T cell receptor beta chains below was sequenced from the same sample in a study of ipilimumab plus nivolumab after autologous stem cell transplantation. Method: immunoSEQ multiplex PCR; TCRdb's copy keeps in-frame clones and lacks some. The sample lists 43,000 or so clones, nearly 90% occurring once. The sequencing here drew on PBMCs, taken in a trial of ipilimumab plus nivolumab as post-transplant consolidation. These receptors came from a male donor with multiple myeloma.

This clone was picked up a small number of times. The chain links TRBV6-5 to TRBJ1-2; tentatively, D is TRBD1 (6 bases). This CDR3 has 15 residues. Germline loops: CDR1 MNHEY, CDR2 SVGAGI. V gave up 4 bases and J gave up 8 bases, with 20 bases separating them. This CDR3 reads CASSSGDTTNVGYTF. The CDR3 DNA follows: TGTGCCAGCAGTTCAGGGGACACGACCAATGTAGGCTACACCTTC.

The J gene is TRBJ2-5, the V gene TRBV28, with 7 bases aligning to TRBD2. This CDR3 contains 14 residues. Per the germline V gene, CDR1 is MDHEN and CDR2 is SYDVKM. Losses at the gene ends were 11 bases for V and 5 bases for J; bases not matched to a gene: 14. The CDR3 DNA is TGTGCCGGCGCCGTCGGGGGGTCGCGGGAGACCCAGTACTTC. Translation gives CAGAVGGSRETQYF.

The chain is built from TRBV7-9 and TRBJ2-6; TRBD1 matches 8 bases. Trimming took 5 bases from V and 4 from J; bases not matched to a gene: 10. The CDR3 consists of 17 residues. Germline V CDR1 and CDR2: SEHNR, FQNEAQ (reference sequence). DNA for the CDR3: TGTGCCAGCAGCCCCGGACAGGGCGTGAAGGGGGCCAACGTCCTGACTTTC. Its translation: CASSPGQGVKGANVLTF.

This rearrangement joins TRBV5-5 to TRBJ1-4; no clear D gene. Looked up from germline, CDR1 is SGHKS and CDR2 is YYEKEE (reference sequence). The V gene lost 0 bases and the J gene lost 10 bases, with 10 bases spanning the gap. The CDR3 extends over 13 amino acids. In DNA form, the CDR3 reads TGTGCCAGCAGCTTGGGGGGATTGGGAAAACTGTTTTTT. This sequence encodes CASSLGGLGKLFF. Using reference TRBV5-5 and TRBJ1-4 for the parts outside the CDR3, the full variable domain is DAGVTQSPTHLIKTRGQQVTLRCSPISGHKSVSWYQQVLGQGPQFIFQYYEKEERGRGNFPDRFSARQFPNYSSELNVNALLLGDSALYLCASSLGGLGKLFFGSGTQLSVL.

This chain uses TRBV5-1 with TRBJ2-7; D assignment may be TRBD1 or TRBD2 (6 bases each). V lost 3 bases, J lost 4 bases, and 20 bases lay in between. Germline CDR1 and CDR2: SGHRS and YFSETQ. CDR3 length: 16 residues. The CDR3 here is CASSSGDRLTAYEQYF. The DNA for the CDR3 is TGCGCCAGCAGCTCGGGAGACAGGCTCACAGCGTACGAGCAGTACTTC.

The V gene is TRBV23-1, the J gene TRBJ2-3; no clear D. TRBV23-1 is placed among ORFs of uncertain function. The CDR3 length is 18 residues. The ends were cut back, 0 bases at V and 0 bases at J, with 16 bases in the middle. In DNA form, the CDR3 reads TGCGCCAGCAGTCAATCGCCCACTGAAAGAGAAAGCACAGATACGCAGTATTTT. Amino acids: CASSQSPTERESTDTQYF.

The chain is built from TRBV18 and TRBJ1-1; tentatively, D is TRBD1 (5 bases). The CDR3 has 17 amino acids. V lost 6 bases and J lost 1, with 21 bases in between. Germline values: CDR1 KGHSH, CDR2 LQKENI. The CDR3 region is CASSPEQGNPRNTEAFF. The CDR3 DNA follows: TGTGCCAGCTCCCCTGAGCAGGGAAACCCGAGGAACACTGAAGCTTTCTTT.

The chain has TRBV10-1 and TRBJ2-2, with 7 bases aligning to TRBD1. CDR1 and CDR2 (germline): WNHNN, SYGVQD (reference sequence). V gave up 2 bases and J gave up 6 bases; unmatched junction bases: 0. This CDR3 contains 13 residues. CDR3 sequence: CASSEQGAGELFF. In DNA, the CDR3 is TGCGCCAGCAGTGAGCAGGGGGCCGGGGAGCTGTTTTTT.

For this clone: A read error may produce the germline difference seen at one junction end. The rearrangement uses TRBV5-5 and TRBJ1-2, with TRBD1 as a possible D gene (6 bases). The CDR3 covers 14 residues. From germline, CDR1 is SGHKS and CDR2 YYEKEE (reference sequence). DNA for the CDR3: TGTGCCAGCAGCTTGGAGGGGACACAGGGTATACCCGCCTTC. Protein: CASSLEGTQGIPAF.

The chain recombines TRBV4-3 with TRBJ2-2; possible D gene TRBD1, 5 bases. The germline CDR1 and CDR2 sequences are LGHNA and YSLEER. This CDR3 spans 15 amino acids. Trimming cost V 1 base and J 5 bases, with 11 bases left between them. CDR3 sequence reads: CASSQGPAGTGELFF. DNA of the CDR3: TGCGCCAGCAGCCAAGGACCAGCAGGGACCGGGGAGCTGTTTTTT.

The chain carries TRBV9 and TRBJ1-3; D gene unclear. The germline V and J ends were trimmed by 0 bases and 0 bases, with 7 bases remaining between them. CDR1 is SGDLS, CDR2 YYNGEE, per germline. This CDR3 region has 15 residues. This CDR3 reads CASSVVPNSGNTIYF. CDR3 nucleotides: TGTGCCAGCAGCGTAGTCCCGAACTCTGGAAACACCATATATTTT.

The chain joins TRBV5-1 to TRBJ2-7; D is undetermined. This CDR3 has 11 amino acids. Trimming stripped 0 bases from V and 2 bases from J, with 0 bases between. Germline V lookup: CDR1 SGHRS, CDR2 YFSETQ. The CDR3 bases are TGCGCCAGCAGCTTGGCCTACGAGCAGTACTTC. It translates to CASSLAYEQYF.

This rearrangement joins TRBV7-9 to TRBJ2-2; the D gene is possibly TRBD2 (5 bases). There are 14 residues in the CDR3. The V and J ends lost 6 bases and 4 bases respectively, with 12 bases between them. CDR1 is SEHNR, CDR2 FQNEAQ, per germline (reference sequence). Written as DNA, the CDR3 is TGTGCCAGCAGGGGAACGGGGAGCACCGGGGAGCTGTTTTTT. Protein: CASRGTGSTGELFF.

The CDR3 here is CASSPSTGGRELFF. The DNA for the CDR3 is TGTGCCAGCAGCCCGTCAACGGGGGGGCGGGAGCTGTTTTTT. V gene TRBV7-2 combines with J gene TRBJ2-2; 8 bases agree with TRBD2. The germline CDR1 and CDR2 sequences are SGHTA and FQGNSA. CDR3 size: 14 residues. V shed 5 bases, J shed 9 bases, and the junction held 8 bases outside the gene matches.

The sample holds one count of this clone. The gene calls are TRBV19 and TRBJ2-3; weak D call: TRBD1 (5 bases). CDR3 length equals 15 residues. Between the trimmed V and J ends, which lost 5 bases and 7 bases, there was a span of 19 bases. Germline CDR1 LNHDA, CDR2 SQIVND (reference sequence). In nucleotides, the CDR3 is TGTGCCAGTAGTGGAGAAACAGGATTTATGAATACGCAGTATTTT. Amino acids: CASSGETGFMNTQYF.

This clone has more than one count but fewer than ten. The chain links TRBV4-1 to TRBJ2-1; TRBD2 matches 7 bases. CDR3 length: 17 residues. The trim removed 1 base at V and 6 bases at J, leaving 12 bases unmatched. Germline V CDR1 and CDR2: MGHRA, YSYEKL. The CDR3 reads CASSQVDLGLTSNEQFF. Written as DNA, the CDR3 is TGCGCCAGCAGCCAAGTTGATTTGGGACTAACTAGCAATGAGCAGTTCTTC.

The chain couples TRBV5-1 to TRBJ2-4; D unclear. V lost 0 bases and J lost 0, with 10 bases in between. This CDR3 spans 16 amino acids. Germline CDR1 SGHRS, CDR2 YFSETQ. CDR3 in amino acids: CASSLDVGIAKNIQYF. In DNA, the CDR3 is TGCGCCAGCAGCTTGGATGTGGGGATAGCCAAAAACATTCAGTACTTC.

The sample holds one count of this clone. Written as DNA, the CDR3 is TGCGCCAGCAGCCCCGGGGCCGGGACAGGGTCCTACGAGCAGTACTTC. Translation: CASSPGAGTGSYEQYF. J is TRBJ2-7 and V is TRBV5-1, with TRBD1 identical over 9 bases. This CDR3 is built from 16 residues. The germline V gene encodes CDR1 SGHRS and CDR2 YFSETQ. Unmatched junction bases numbered 9, after V lost 4 bases and J lost 1 base.

The V gene is TRBV2, the J gene TRBJ2-5, with D uncertain. V was clipped by 8 bases and J by 7 bases, with 20 bases between them. The CDR3 extends over 14 amino acids. Germline-derived CDR1 and CDR2 are SNHLY and FYNNEI. The CDR3: CASLRLSGSGTQYF. CDR3 nucleotides: TGTGCCAGCCTACGGTTGTCCGGTTCGGGGACCCAGTACTTC.

This chain uses TRBV5-1 with TRBJ2-2; 8 nucleotides line up with TRBD1. This CDR3 spans 17 amino acids. Losses at the gene ends were 1 base for V and 4 bases for J; bases not matched to a gene: 9. CDR1 and CDR2 (germline): SGHRS, YFSETQ. CDR3 region: CASSLRGLQGGTGELFF. The CDR3 bases are TGCGCCAGCAGCTTGAGGGGCTTACAGGGGGGCACCGGGGAGCTGTTTTTT.

The CDR3 DNA is TGTGCCAGCAGCTGGGGGGGCGTGGCTGTGAACACTGAAGCTTTCTTT. This gives the protein CASSWGGVAVNTEAFF. The chain links TRBV5-6 to TRBJ1-1; D may be TRBD1 (6 bases). Trimming cost V 3 bases and J 0 bases, with 15 bases left between them. The CDR3 length is 16 residues. CDR1 and CDR2 (germline): SGHDT, YYEEEE.

The CDR3 nucleotides read TGTGCCAGCAGTTACCAGGGGACAGGGAGTGAAAAACTGTTTTTT. As protein: CASSYQGTGSEKLFF. This sequence joins TRBV6-6 and TRBJ1-4, with TRBD1 matching over 9 bases. The CDR3 length is 15 residues. After removal of 2 bases from V and 7 bases from J, the junction contained 5 bases not matched to a gene. The germline gives CDR1 MNHNY, CDR2 SVGAGI (reference sequence).

The rearrangement links TRBV18 to TRBJ2-2; 7 bases line up with TRBD1. Germline V gene sequence: CDR1 KGHSH, CDR2 LQKENI. J gave up 2 bases and V 0 bases, and 3 bases lay outside the gene matches. The CDR3 is 16 amino acids. The CDR3 protein is CASSPPRQGNTGELFF. DNA for the CDR3: TGTGCCAGCTCACCACCCCGACAGGGTAACACCGGGGAGCTGTTTTTT.

The rearrangement uses TRBV9 and TRBJ1-3; D remains ambiguous. The V end lost 4 bases, the J end lost 0 bases, and 14 bases lay between the germline ends. The CDR3 has 16 amino acids. Germline V gene sequence: CDR1 SGDLS, CDR2 YYNGEE. CDR3 amino acids: CASSPHGSSSGNTIYF. The CDR3 DNA sequence: TGTGCCAGCAGCCCCCATGGCAGCTCCTCTGGAAACACCATATATTTT.

This rearrangement joins TRBV5-1 to TRBJ2-5; D possibly uses TRBD1 or TRBD2 (6 bases each). Trimming took off 4 bases at V and 5 bases at J, with 12 bases between the two ends. This CDR3 comprises 13 residues. In germline, CDR1 is SGHRS, CDR2 YFSETQ. The DNA of the CDR3 is TGCGCCAGCAGCGGGGGGCCTGGCGAGACCCAGTACTTC. Translating gives CASSGGPGETQYF.